These T cell receptor beta chains were read from a single sample in a study of shared clonotypes between healthy human individuals. Clones were read by immunoSEQ multiplex PCR, and TCRdb kept only the in-frame ones, dropping some. The sample shows 2 million to 2.5 million clones, 93% of them seen only once. Sequencing was carried out using naive CD4+ T cells from PBMCs. These receptors were obtained from a man aged 18-30 years in good health. Some clones in this sample may be carry-over from other donors' samples. Each CDR3 is given with its conserved first and last residue.

v_gene	j_gene	CDR3aa
TRBV11-2	TRBJ2-3	CASSAGGGPDTQYF
TRBV29-1	TRBJ2-3	CSAGSGYYSSTDTQYF
TRBV10-3	TRBJ2-2	CAISEPFRGPGELFF
TRBV27	TRBJ2-7	CASSVSGMAYEQYF
TRBV6-6	TRBJ1-5	CASSYSWTGDQPQHF
TRBV5-1	TRBJ2-1	CASSLVPGARYNEQFF
TRBV6-6	TRBJ2-7	CASSGRGGRYEQYF
TRBV6-5	TRBJ1-5	CASSYSFNSNQPQHF
TRBV19	TRBJ1-2	CASSPASVASYGYTF
TRBV7-9	TRBJ1-5	CASSQDRVRQPQHF
TRBV9	TRBJ1-3	CASSFRRDRYSGNTIYF
TRBV29-1	TRBJ1-1	CSAPRGRETEAFF
TRBV10-3	TRBJ1-1	CAISEVGATEAFF
TRBV27	TRBJ2-6	CASSSTGSGANVLTF
TRBV27	TRBJ1-1	CASSTRTGILATAFF
TRBV7-9	TRBJ1-1	CASGLGANTEAFF